This T cell receptor (beta chain) stems from a study of T cell responses to AZD1222 COVID-19 vaccine. General study points: Baseline seropositivity occurred in only six AZD1222 recipients.

The CDR3 has 16 residues. Germline lookup yields CDR1 LNHDA and CDR2 SQIVND (reference sequence). V was cut by 7 bases and J by 2 bases, with 20 bases left in between. In its sample, this clone was seen once. No antigen is known for it. Produced via immunoSEQ multiplex PCR; TCRdb's table is partial and in-frame only. The data contain about 150,000 clones, approximately 87% of them singletons. Sequences were derived from peripheral blood, sampled on day 0 of MenACWY control vaccination. This TCR derives from an adult in good health. The genes are TRBV19 and TRBJ2-5; D gene uncertain. CDR3 sequence (DNA): TGTGCCAGTAAGCTCAGGTTAGGCGCCGGGCAAGAGACCCAGTACTTC. This translates into CASKLRLGAGQETQYF.